A single T cell receptor beta chain is shown here with its context. The antigen it recognizes is unknown. One base away there is no much larger clone; base qualities are not given. Reading the label with the study, this specimen's time point is: about 28 days (+/-7) after the second vaccine dose. Because spike-specific TCR depth and breadth did not differ between the two schedules, AZD1222 recipients who got a second dose at roughly 4 weeks were pooled with those who got a second dose at roughly 12 weeks. Vaccinee samples came from UK trials COV001 and COV002, including a single-blind randomized controlled phase 2/3 trial of AZD1222 (ChAdOx1 nCoV-19) in healthy adults. Trial participant PBMC samples were collected at day 0 and day 28 after the second dose for TCRbeta chain sequencing. The CDR3 regions of human TCRbeta chains were subjected to immunosequencing. The paper's data handling went like this. TCRs in the repertoires were matched against a reference library of SARS-CoV-2-specific TCRs that had been generated with the MIRA antigen-specificity platform. Breadth meant the fraction of unique TCRs that were SARS-CoV-2-associated, whereas depth meant the fraction of total T cells that were SARS-CoV-2-associated. Using the MIRA data, every spike-specific TCR was mapped to the spike region that the TCR reacted to and assigned to either a CD4 or a CD8 class. Log10-transformed breadth and depth values were compared by one-way ANOVA with Sidak's multiple comparisons tests. The clones in this table, taken by TCRdb from immuneACCESS, are in-frame only. Not every clone is retained; where verified, under half of the shortfall comes from an unresolved V gene, and the cause of the rest is unknown. The V and J calls and clone size were taken over from that table, and D and trimming were inferred from the DNA. The sample table lists 95,000 to 100,000 clones, around nine tenths of them with a count of one. Together, the top ten hold roughly 15% of the sample.

The germline V gene yields MDHEN for CDR1 and SYDVKM for CDR2. Reading from cysteine to phenylalanine, the CDR3 counts 12 amino acids. The kept DNA is CDR3 alone, 36 bases in frame from the first base. The junction shows trimming of 10 bases on V and 2 bases on J, plus 11 bases between the germline ends. These data come from a study of T cell responses to AZD1222 COVID-19 vaccine (dated by TCRdb to the early 2020s). With regard to the full study: TCR sequencing covered 233 trial participants: about 210 given two doses of AZD1222 and approximately 26 given two doses of MenACWY control vaccine. Trial participants were enrolled into age subgroups of 18-55, 56-69 and 70-plus years, which contained about 150, 27 and 61 TCR-sequenced participants, respectively. Broad study findings and their caveats: Because no day 14 peak-response samples were available, the repertoires could be characterized only after the peak T cell response. In the small 56-69-year group, the increase in depth fell short of significance, most likely because of low power. Participants were mostly white British and included more females than males, and it was suggested by the authors that clonal diversity may have been underestimated. Conclusions about previously exposed vaccinees were limited because only a handful of AZD1222 recipients were SARS-CoV-2 seropositive at baseline. Vaccine-associated CD4 TCRs spanned the whole spike protein, with dominant responses in regions 160-218 and 743-854. After two AZD1222 doses, both the breadth and the depth of spike-specific TCRs were significantly higher than at day 0 and than in MenACWY recipients. Nearly half of unique spike-specific TCRs reportedly recognized epitopes outside regions mutated in the B.1.351 and B.1.1.7 variants.

The TCR sequence derives from an adult who received the AZD1222 COVID-19 vaccine. Recombination connected TRBV28 to TRBJ1-2, with the D gene uncertain. Source: peripheral blood, taken 28 days after the second AZD1222 dose. The nucleotides are TGTGCCACCGGAACAGTCAACTATGGCTACACCTTC. The resulting protein is CATGTVNYGYTF.